The 14 T cell receptor beta chains in this list originate from one sample, sequenced in a study of Ad26.COV2.S vaccination and SARS-CoV-2 variants. Libraries were prepared by immunoSEQ multiplex PCR; TCRdb keeps only in-frame clonotypes and omits some of them. The table shows more than 400,000 clones, with about 90% occurring only once. The treatment was: about 20 received Ad26.COV2.S at low or high dose, single or two shots; several received placebo; per-sample allocation not given. The study sampled participants on day 63 after the first vaccine or placebo injection. The material sequenced was peripheral blood, taken in a trial of Ad26.COV2.S vaccine versus placebo. Every receptor here comes from a person between 18 and 60 years old who received the Ad26.COV2.S COVID-19 vaccine or a placebo.

The chain couples TRBV30 to TRBJ2-7; D might be TRBD1 (6 bases). The CDR3 is 15 residues long. V was cut by 0 bases and J by 0 bases, with 12 bases left in between. Germline CDR1 and CDR2: GTSNPN and SVGIG (reference sequence). The CDR3 reads CAWSVWGRGSYEQYF. The CDR3 nucleotides read TGTGCCTGGAGTGTATGGGGCAGGGGCTCCTACGAGCAGTACTTC.

CDR3 in DNA: TGCGCCAGCAGCCCGGGGACCTACACTGAAGCTTTCTTT. It is translated as CASSPGTYTEAFF. The J gene is TRBJ1-1, the V gene TRBV5-1, with D possibly matching TRBD1 (5 bases). Trimming stripped 4 bases from V and 3 bases from J, with 10 bases between. The CDR3 covers 13 residues. In germline, CDR1 is SGHRS, CDR2 YFSETQ. Filled out from reference TRBV5-1 and TRBJ1-1, the complete variable domain reads KAGVTQTPRYLIKTRGQQVTLSCSPISGHRSVSWYQQTPGQGLQFLFEYFSETQRNKGNFPGRFSGRQFSNSRSEMNVSTLELGDSALYLCASSPGTYTEAFFGQGTRLTVV.

The chain joins TRBV6-5 to TRBJ2-2; no reliable D call. The CDR3 loop spans 11 amino acids. Germline V gene lookup returns CDR1 MNHEY and CDR2 SVGAGI. V lost 4 bases to trimming and J lost 7 bases, with 4 bases between them. CDR3 bases: TGTGCCAGCAGTTTCGGCGGGGAGCTGTTTTTT. Its protein product is CASSFGGELFF.

The rearrangement joins TRBV11-2 to TRBJ1-6; D is uncertain. The CDR3 sequence is 18 residues long. Trimming took 0 bases from V and 0 from J, leaving 12 bases between them. Germline CDR1 and CDR2: SGHAT and FQNNGV. The CDR3 DNA is TGTGCCAGCAGCTTAGATGGTCGGTTGAGCTCCTATAATTCACCCCTCCACTTT. This encodes CASSLDGRLSSYNSPLHF.

V gene TRBV4-3 combines with J gene TRBJ1-6; D call uncertain. The CDR3 length is 19 residues. Germline loops: CDR1 LGHNA, CDR2 YSLEER. Trimming removed 3 bases at V and 0 bases at J, with 18 bases between. The CDR3: CASSQAGGVQRSYNSPLHF. The CDR3 coding sequence is TGCGCCAGCAGCCAGGCCGGCGGGGTCCAGCGCTCCTATAATTCACCCCTCCACTTT.

The genes are TRBV6-6 and TRBJ2-4; 12 positions agree with TRBD2. CDR1 is MNHNY, CDR2 SVGAGI, per germline (reference sequence). The length of the CDR3 is 16 residues. Trimming cost V 1 base and J 8 bases; bases outside gene matches: 6. CDR3 coding DNA: TGTGCCAGCAGTTACTGGACTAGCGGGGCGTCGGACATTCAGTACTTC. Protein: CASSYWTSGASDIQYF.

The chain joins TRBV19 to TRBJ1-1; 11 bases are shared with TRBD1. Germline lookup yields CDR1 LNHDA and CDR2 SQIVND (reference sequence). With V trimmed by 0 bases and J by 3 bases, 6 bases remained unmatched. The CDR3 totals 17 residues. The CDR3 reads CASSIEGTGGRYTEAFF. DNA for the CDR3: TGTGCCAGTAGTATAGAGGGGACAGGGGGACGGTACACTGAAGCTTTCTTT.

The chain recombines TRBV7-8 with TRBJ1-3; D is uncertain. The V and J ends lost 1 base and 0 bases respectively, with 10 bases between them. Germline CDR1 is SGHVS and CDR2 is FQNEAQ. There are 16 residues in the CDR3. CDR3 region: CASSLVPSRSGNTIYF. The DNA of the CDR3 is TGTGCCAGCAGCTTAGTCCCCAGCCGCTCTGGAAACACCATATATTTT.

This chain links TRBV7-9 with TRBJ1-1, with D uncertain. The CDR3 totals 9 residues. Germline CDR1 reads SEHNR; CDR2 reads FQNEAQ (reference sequence). CDR3 sequence: CLVDTEAFF. The CDR3 nucleotides are TGTCTCGTGGACACTGAAGCTTTCTTT.

J is TRBJ2-2 and V is TRBV4-1; 9 bases are a match to TRBD1. The germline CDR1 and CDR2 sequences are MGHRA and YSYEKL. V lost 4 bases and J lost 6; bases outside the gene matches: 9. CDR3 length: 16 amino acids. CDR3 sequence reads: CASSLGQGPRAGELFF. The DNA of the CDR3 is TGCGCCAGCAGCCTTGGACAGGGGCCACGAGCCGGGGAGCTGTTTTTT.

This clone was recorded only once. The V call is TRBV4-3, the J call TRBJ2-1, with D unclear. Deletions cut 4 bases from V and 10 bases from J, with 11 bases between. The CDR3 runs to 12 residues. CDR1 is LGHNA and CDR2 is YSLEER in the germline V gene. The chain's CDR3 is CASSRVVGEQFF. DNA of the CDR3: TGCGCCAGCAGCCGAGTCGTGGGGGAGCAGTTCTTC.

The chain couples TRBV6-6 to TRBJ1-6; D is ambiguous. The CDR3 extends over 11 amino acids. Per the germline V gene, CDR1 is MNHNY and CDR2 is SVGAGI (reference sequence). V lost 6 bases, J lost 12 bases, and 9 bases lay in between. CDR3: CASSLSGPLHF. DNA of the CDR3: TGTGCCAGCAGCCTCTCGGGACCCCTCCACTTT.

CDR3 nucleotide sequence: TGTGCCAGCAGCCATAGTCAGGGTAACTATGGCTACACCTTC. Translated, it gives CASSHSQGNYGYTF. The rearrangement joins TRBV7-2 to TRBJ1-2, with D perhaps TRBD1 (5 bases). Germline CDR1 is SGHTA and CDR2 is FQGNSA. V lost 5 bases to trimming and J lost 1 base, with 11 bases between them. This CDR3 spans 14 amino acids.

V and J are TRBV18 and TRBJ2-7, with TRBD1 as a possible D gene (6 bases). The CDR3 extends over 13 amino acids. With 5 bases removed from V and 3 bases from J, the gap between germline ends came to 11 bases. Germline CDR1 is KGHSH and CDR2 is LQKENI. CDR3 amino acids: CASSNQGGYEQYF. CDR3 nucleotides: TGTGCCAGCTCAAATCAAGGGGGCTACGAGCAGTACTTC.